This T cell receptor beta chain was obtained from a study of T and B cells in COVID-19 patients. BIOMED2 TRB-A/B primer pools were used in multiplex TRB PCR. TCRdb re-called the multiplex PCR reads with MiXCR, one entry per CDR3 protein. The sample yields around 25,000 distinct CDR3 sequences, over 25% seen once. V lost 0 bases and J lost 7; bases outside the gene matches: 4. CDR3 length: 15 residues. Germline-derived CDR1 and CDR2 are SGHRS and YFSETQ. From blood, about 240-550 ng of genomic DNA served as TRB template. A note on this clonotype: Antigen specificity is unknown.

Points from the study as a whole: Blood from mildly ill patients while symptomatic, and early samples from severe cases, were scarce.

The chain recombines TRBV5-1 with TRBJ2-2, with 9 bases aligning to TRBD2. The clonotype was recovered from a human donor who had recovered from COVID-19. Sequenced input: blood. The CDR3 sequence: CASSLVELAGGELFF. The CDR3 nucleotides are TGCGCCAGCAGCTTGGTGGAACTAGCGGGCGGGGAGCTGTTTTTT.